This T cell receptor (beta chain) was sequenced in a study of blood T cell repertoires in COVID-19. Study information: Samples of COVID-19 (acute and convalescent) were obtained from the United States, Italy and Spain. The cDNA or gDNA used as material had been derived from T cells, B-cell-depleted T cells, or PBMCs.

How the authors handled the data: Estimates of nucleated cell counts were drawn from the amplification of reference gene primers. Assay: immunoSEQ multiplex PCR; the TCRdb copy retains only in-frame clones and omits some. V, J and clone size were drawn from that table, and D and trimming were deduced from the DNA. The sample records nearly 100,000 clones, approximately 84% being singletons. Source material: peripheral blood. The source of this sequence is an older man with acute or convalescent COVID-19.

CDR3 residues: CASSIAKNQPQHF. The DNA for the CDR3 is TGTGCCAGTAGTATAGCTAAGAATCAGCCCCAGCATTTT. The chain links TRBV19 to TRBJ1-5; D is unresolved. The ends were cut back, 1 base at V and 4 bases at J, with 5 bases in the middle. The germline V gene has CDR1 LNHDA and CDR2 SQIVND (reference sequence). The CDR3 covers 13 residues.